This record covers a single T cell receptor beta chain. Clones were sequenced by immunoSEQ multiplex PCR, and TCRdb holds only the in-frame ones, with some missing. The sample has over 120,000 clones; approximately 83% are singletons. This record comes from a study of blood T cell repertoires in COVID-19. This CDR3 contains 14 residues. Looked up from germline, CDR1 is MNHEY and CDR2 is SVGEGT. V gave up 0 bases and J gave up 10 bases, with 10 bases separating them. The material sequenced was PBMCs or T cells enriched from blood (not recorded which). The gene calls are TRBV6-2 or TRBV6-3 and TRBJ1-6; D uncertain. The sequence came from a man aged 50-59 years who had recovered from COVID-19. The CDR3 region has the DNA TGTGCCAGCAGTTACTCTGGACTTGACTCACCCCTCCACTTT. Protein sequence: CASSYSGLDSPLHF.